Presented here are 19 T cell receptor beta chains from one specimen sequenced in a study of T cells after yellow fever vaccination. One entry per CDR3 protein, called by TCRdb with MiXCR from the 5' RACE reads. The sample consists of roughly 160,000 distinct CDR3 sequences, approximately 6.8% of them appearing once. The specimen was CD4+ T cells sorted from PBMCs, collected roughly 5 days after the first yellow fever vaccination. The receptor source for this set is a man in his late teens or twenties who received the YFV17D yellow fever vaccine.

This clonotype was seen ten or more times. The rearrangement links TRBV3-1 to TRBJ2-3; unclear D gene. Germline V gene data show CDR1 as LGHDT and CDR2 as YNNKEL (reference sequence). V was shortened by 4 bases and J by 3 bases, with 8 bases between the two germline ends. This CDR3 region has 13 residues. The CDR3 DNA follows: TGTGCCAGCAGCCGGTCCAGAACAGATACGCAGTATTTT. Amino acids: CASSRSRTDTQYF.

This clonotype came up many times. V is TRBV12-3 or TRBV12-4 and J is TRBJ1-1; TRBD1 agrees at 7 bases. The CDR3 has 18 amino acids. Unmatched junction bases numbered 16, after V lost 6 bases and J lost 0 bases. The CDR3 here is CASSLRGGGLRLNTEAFF. Written as DNA, the CDR3 is TGTGCCAGCAGCCTCAGGGGAGGGGGCCTACGATTGAACACTGAAGCTTTCTTT.

Only a few counts were recorded for this clonotype. This chain links TRBV6-2 or TRBV6-3 with TRBJ2-1; D ambiguous. Between the trimmed V and J ends, which lost 5 bases and 2 bases, there was a span of 13 bases. Germline CDR1 MNHEY, CDR2 SVGEGT. This CDR3 has 15 amino acids. CDR3 nucleotides: TGTGCCAGCAGTCCTCACACCCCTACCTACAATGAGCAGTTCTTC. The encoded protein is CASSPHTPTYNEQFF.

This clonotype was detected a few times. The chain is built from TRBV20-1 and TRBJ1-2, with 7 bases matching TRBD1. CDR3 length: 16 amino acids. Trimming at V came to 0 bases and at J to 7 bases, leaving 14 bases not matched to a gene. Germline-derived CDR1 and CDR2 are DFQATT and SNEGSKA (reference sequence). CDR3 DNA sequence: TGCAGTGCTAGAGATCGAACCAGGGGGGGGGCAGCTGGCTACACCTTC. It encodes CSARDRTRGGAAGYTF.

This rearrangement joins TRBV7-9 to TRBJ2-7; D uncertain. V was cut by 0 bases and J by 2 bases, with 17 bases left in between. The germline gives CDR1 SEHNR, CDR2 FQNEAQ (reference sequence). The CDR3 extends over 17 amino acids. The CDR3 nucleotides are TGTGCCAGCAGCTTAGCCATAGTCAAAACCGCCCCCTACGAGCAGTACTTC. Translating it yields CASSLAIVKTAPYEQYF. The full variable domain, in which reference TRBV7-9 and TRBJ2-7 provide the parts outside the CDR3, is DTGVSQNPRHKITKRGQNVTFRCDPISEHNRLYWYRQTLGQGPEFLTYFQNEAQLEKSRLLSDRFSAERPKGSFSTLEIQRTEQGDSAMYLCASSLAIVKTAPYEQYFGPGTRLTVT.

In its sample, this clonotype was seen many times. The gene calls are TRBV7-2 and TRBJ2-3, with D possibly being TRBD2 (6 bases). The CDR3 loop spans 14 amino acids. Trimming took off 5 bases at V and 4 bases at J, with 13 bases between the two ends. Germline V gives CDR1 SGHTA, CDR2 FQGNSA. CDR3 in amino acids: CASSPRSGADTQYF. The CDR3 region has the DNA TGTGCCAGCAGCCCAAGGTCGGGGGCAGATACGCAGTATTTT.

This clonotype appeared many times. V is TRBV7-2 and J is TRBJ1-5; D not certain. V was cut by 5 bases and J by 1 base, with 6 bases left in between. Germline CDR1 and CDR2: SGHTA and FQGNSA. This CDR3 region has 13 residues. The CDR3 nucleotides are TGTGCCAGCAGCCCTTACAGCAATCAGCCCCAGCATTTT. It yields the protein CASSPYSNQPQHF.

This clonotype was seen a handful of times. This sequence joins TRBV6-5 and TRBJ1-5; D unresolved. Trimming took 3 bases from V and 6 from J, leaving 12 bases between them. The CDR3 runs 14 residues. The germline V gene has CDR1 MNHEY and CDR2 SVGAGI. Here the CDR3 reads CASSYTAQPQPQHF. The DNA of the CDR3 is TGTGCCAGCAGTTATACAGCTCAACCTCAGCCCCAGCATTTT.

This clonotype came up many times. The chain couples TRBV7-3 to TRBJ2-3; tentatively, D is TRBD1 or TRBD2 (6 bases each). Germline loops: CDR1 SGHTA, CDR2 FQGTGA. Trimming took 7 bases from V and 4 from J, leaving 12 bases between them. This CDR3 contains 13 residues. The CDR3 protein is CASTAGDSDTQYF. Written as DNA, the CDR3 is TGTGCCAGCACCGCAGGGGACTCAGATACGCAGTATTTT.

This clonotype turned up a few times. The V gene is TRBV18, the J gene TRBJ2-3, with D possibly being TRBD2 (6 bases). The germline V gene encodes CDR1 KGHSH and CDR2 LQKENI. Between the trimmed V and J ends, which lost 0 bases and 6 bases, there was a span of 13 bases. This CDR3 is 15 amino acids long. The CDR3 region is CASSPPTSRGDTQYF. CDR3 in DNA: TGTGCCAGCTCACCACCCACCTCCCGGGGGGATACGCAGTATTTT.

This clonotype was seen ten or more times. CDR3 protein: CASSQGSQETQYF. DNA for the CDR3: TGTGCCAGCAGCCAGGGCAGCCAAGAGACCCAGTACTTC. The V call is TRBV3-1, the J call TRBJ2-5, with D unclear. V lost 3 bases and J 1 base, leaving 6 bases between the germline ends. The CDR3 has 13 residues. CDR1 is LGHDT and CDR2 is YNNKEL in the germline V gene (reference sequence).

Ten or more counts support this clonotype. V usage is TRBV5-1 and J usage is TRBJ2-1; a possible D gene is TRBD1 (6 bases). Germline V CDR1 and CDR2: SGHRS, YFSETQ. Trimming cost V 7 bases and J 9 bases, with 17 bases left between them. The CDR3 is 13 residues long. CDR3 protein: CASGNREEFEQFF. As DNA, the CDR3 is TGCGCCAGCGGGAACAGGGAAGAATTTGAGCAGTTCTTC.

This clonotype was seen only a few times. The chain recombines TRBV7-6 with TRBJ1-2, with 8 positions matching TRBD1. The CDR3 is 14 residues long. V shed 5 bases, J shed 6 bases, and the junction held 8 bases outside the gene matches. Germline values: CDR1 SGHVS, CDR2 FNYEAQ. CDR3 region: CASSPRTGWDGYTF. The CDR3 nucleotides are TGTGCCAGCAGCCCTAGGACAGGGTGGGATGGCTACACCTTC.

This clonotype was picked up many times. The chain combines TRBV4-3 with TRBJ2-5; weak D call: TRBD1 (6 bases). V lost 0 bases to trimming and J lost 5 bases, with 13 bases between them. Germline CDR1 reads LGHNA; CDR2 reads YSLEER. The CDR3 is 15 residues long. In DNA form, the CDR3 reads TGCGCCAGCAGCCAAGAGGGACACCCGACGGAGACCCAGTACTTC. It codes for CASSQEGHPTETQYF.

This clonotype appeared a few times. The chain recombines TRBV28 with TRBJ1-1; perhaps TRBD1 as D (6 bases). CDR1 is MDHEN and CDR2 is SYDVKM in the germline V gene. The CDR3 extends over 15 amino acids. V dropped 6 bases and J dropped 2 bases, with 16 bases sitting between them. CDR3 nucleotide sequence: TGTGCCAGCAGCCCCCGCCGGACAGTCAACACTGAAGCTTTCTTT. It codes for CASSPRRTVNTEAFF.

This clonotype came up many times. V and J are TRBV7-2 and TRBJ2-7, with D perhaps matching TRBD1 (6 bases). Germline CDR1 reads SGHTA; CDR2 reads FQGNSA. The CDR3 contains 12 residues. Trimming shortened V by 5 bases and J by 6 bases, and 11 bases separated the two germline ends. The CDR3: CASSQGLVEQYF. The CDR3, as DNA: TGTGCCAGCAGCCAGGGGTTGGTCGAGCAGTACTTC.

As concerns this clonotype: Being one base from a much bigger clone, this may be a read error. This chain uses TRBV12-3 or TRBV12-4 with TRBJ1-1; no definite D call. The V and J ends lost 3 bases and 4 bases respectively, with 15 bases between them. This CDR3 region has 15 residues. This chain's CDR3 is CASSFSGGYSTEAFF. As DNA, the CDR3 is TGTGCCAGCAGTTTTTCTGGAGGCTATTCCACTGAAGCTTTCTTT.

This clonotype was seen more than once but under ten times. One end of the junction fails to match germline, which may point to a read error. The CDR3 DNA is TGCAGTGCTAGAGGGGGGCGGAGTCGGACAAGCTTC. This encodes CSARGGRSRTSF. J is TRBJ2-7 and V is TRBV20-1; weak D call: TRBD1 (6 bases). Germline CDR1 and CDR2: DFQATT and SNEGSKA (reference sequence). This CDR3 is 12 amino acids long.

This clonotype was recorded a few times. The rearrangement uses TRBV10-3 and TRBJ1-4; TRBD1 might be the D (5 bases). The ends were cut back, 4 bases at V and 0 bases at J, with 15 bases in the middle. CDR1 and CDR2 (germline): ENHRY, SYGVKD. The CDR3 runs to 17 residues. The CDR3 loop is CAISVGQGTATNEKLFF. Written as DNA, the CDR3 is TGTGCCATCAGTGTTGGGCAGGGCACTGCAACTAATGAAAAACTGTTTTTT.